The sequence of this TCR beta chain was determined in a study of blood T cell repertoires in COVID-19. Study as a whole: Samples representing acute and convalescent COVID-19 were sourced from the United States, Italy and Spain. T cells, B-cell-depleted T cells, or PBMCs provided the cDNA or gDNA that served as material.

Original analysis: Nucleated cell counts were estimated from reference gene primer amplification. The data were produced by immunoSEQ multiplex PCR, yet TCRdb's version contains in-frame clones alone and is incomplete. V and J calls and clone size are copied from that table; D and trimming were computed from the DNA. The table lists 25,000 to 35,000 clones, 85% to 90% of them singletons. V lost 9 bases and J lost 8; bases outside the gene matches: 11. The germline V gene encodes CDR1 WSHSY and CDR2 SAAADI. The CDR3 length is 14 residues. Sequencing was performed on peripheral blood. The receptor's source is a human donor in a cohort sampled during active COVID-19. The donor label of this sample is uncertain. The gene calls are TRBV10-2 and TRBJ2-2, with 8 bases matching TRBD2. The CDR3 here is CASQGSGSRGELFF. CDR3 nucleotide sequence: TGCGCCAGTCAAGGGAGCGGGAGTCGAGGGGAGCTGTTTTTT.